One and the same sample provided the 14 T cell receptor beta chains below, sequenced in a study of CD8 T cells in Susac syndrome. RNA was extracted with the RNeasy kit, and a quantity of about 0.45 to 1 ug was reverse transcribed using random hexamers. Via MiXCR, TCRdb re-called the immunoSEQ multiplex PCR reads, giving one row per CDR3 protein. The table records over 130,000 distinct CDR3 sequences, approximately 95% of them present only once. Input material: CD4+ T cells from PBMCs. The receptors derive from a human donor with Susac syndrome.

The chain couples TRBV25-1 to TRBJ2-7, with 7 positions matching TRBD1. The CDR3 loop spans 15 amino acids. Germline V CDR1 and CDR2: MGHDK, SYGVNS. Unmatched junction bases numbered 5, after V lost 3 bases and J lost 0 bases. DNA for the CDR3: TGTGCCAGCAGTGACGGGGCAGGGGGCTCCTACGAGCAGTACTTC. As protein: CASSDGAGGSYEQYF.

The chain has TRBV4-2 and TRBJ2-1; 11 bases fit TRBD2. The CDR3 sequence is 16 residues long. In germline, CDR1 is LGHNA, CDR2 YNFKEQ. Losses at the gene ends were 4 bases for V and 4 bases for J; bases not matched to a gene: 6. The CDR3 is CASSRQTSGDYNEQFF. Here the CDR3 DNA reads TGTGCCAGCAGCCGCCAGACTAGCGGGGATTACAATGAGCAGTTCTTC.

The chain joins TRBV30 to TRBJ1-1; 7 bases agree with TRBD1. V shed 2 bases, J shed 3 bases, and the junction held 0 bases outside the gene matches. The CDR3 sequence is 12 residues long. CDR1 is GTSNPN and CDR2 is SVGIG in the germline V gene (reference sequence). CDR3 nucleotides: TGTGCCTGGAGTACAGGGGACACTGAAGCTTTCTTT. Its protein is CAWSTGDTEAFF. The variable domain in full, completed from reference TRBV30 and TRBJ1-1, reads SQTIHQWPATLVQPVGSPLSLECTVEGTSNPNLYWYRQAAGRGLQLLFYSVGIGQISSEVPQNLSASRPQDRQFILSSKKLLLSDSGFYLCAWSTGDTEAFFGQGTRLTVV.

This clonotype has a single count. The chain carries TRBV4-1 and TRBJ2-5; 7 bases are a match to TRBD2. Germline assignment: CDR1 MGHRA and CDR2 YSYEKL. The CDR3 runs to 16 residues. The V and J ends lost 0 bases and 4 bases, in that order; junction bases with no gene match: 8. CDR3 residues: CASSQDPGGGGETQYF. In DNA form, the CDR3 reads TGCGCCAGCAGCCAAGATCCGGGGGGAGGAGGAGAGACCCAGTACTTC.

CDR3 sequence: CASSPNLLDGYTF. In nucleotides, the CDR3 is TGTGCCAGCAGCCCCAACCTACTGGATGGCTACACCTTC. The chain uses TRBV11-2 and TRBJ1-2; D gene unclear. Germline V lookup: CDR1 SGHAT, CDR2 FQNNGV. Trimming pared 5 bases from V and 6 bases from J, leaving 13 bases between. CDR3 length equals 13 residues.

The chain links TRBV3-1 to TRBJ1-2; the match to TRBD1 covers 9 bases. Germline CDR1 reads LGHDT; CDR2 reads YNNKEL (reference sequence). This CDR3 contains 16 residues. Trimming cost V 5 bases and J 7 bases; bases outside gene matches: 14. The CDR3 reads CASSIRSTGGHGGYTF. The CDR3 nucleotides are TGTGCCAGCAGCATCCGTTCGACAGGGGGGCACGGTGGCTACACCTTC.

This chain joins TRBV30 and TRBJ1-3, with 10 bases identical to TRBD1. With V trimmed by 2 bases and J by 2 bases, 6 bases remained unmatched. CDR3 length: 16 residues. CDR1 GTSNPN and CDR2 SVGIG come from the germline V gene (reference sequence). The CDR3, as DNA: TGTGCCTGGAGTTTCGACAGGGGGCTCACTGGAAACACCATATATTTT. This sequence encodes CAWSFDRGLTGNTIYF.

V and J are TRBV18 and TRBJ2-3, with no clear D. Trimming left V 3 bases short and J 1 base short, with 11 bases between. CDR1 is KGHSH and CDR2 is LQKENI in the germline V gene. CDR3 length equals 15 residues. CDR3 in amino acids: CASSPAVHGTDTQYF. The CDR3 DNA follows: TGTGCCAGCTCACCGGCAGTTCACGGCACAGATACGCAGTATTTT.

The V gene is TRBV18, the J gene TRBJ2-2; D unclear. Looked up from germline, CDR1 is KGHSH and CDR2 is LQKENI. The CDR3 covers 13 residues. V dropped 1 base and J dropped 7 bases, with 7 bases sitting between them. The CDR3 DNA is TGTGCCAGCTCACCACTGGCTCTCGGGGAGCTGTTTTTT. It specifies CASSPLALGELFF. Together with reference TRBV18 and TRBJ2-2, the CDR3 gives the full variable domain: NAGVMQNPRHLVRRRGQEARLRCSPMKGHSHVYWYRQLPEEGLKFMVYLQKENIIDESGMPKERFSAEFPKEGPSILRIQQVVRGDSAAYFCASSPLALGELFFGEGSRLTVL.

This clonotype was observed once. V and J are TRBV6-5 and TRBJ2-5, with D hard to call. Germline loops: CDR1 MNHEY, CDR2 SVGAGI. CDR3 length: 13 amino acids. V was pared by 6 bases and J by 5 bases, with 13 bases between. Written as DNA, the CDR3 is TGTGCCAGCAGCCTTGCTGTCCGGGAGACCCAGTACTTC. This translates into CASSLAVRETQYF.

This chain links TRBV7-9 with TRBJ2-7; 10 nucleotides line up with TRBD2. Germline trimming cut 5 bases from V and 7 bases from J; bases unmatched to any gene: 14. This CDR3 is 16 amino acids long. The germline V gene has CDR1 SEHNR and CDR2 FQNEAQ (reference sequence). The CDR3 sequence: CASSRGGLAGAGEQYF. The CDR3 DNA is TGTGCCAGCAGCCGAGGAGGGCTAGCGGGAGCAGGAGAGCAGTACTTC.

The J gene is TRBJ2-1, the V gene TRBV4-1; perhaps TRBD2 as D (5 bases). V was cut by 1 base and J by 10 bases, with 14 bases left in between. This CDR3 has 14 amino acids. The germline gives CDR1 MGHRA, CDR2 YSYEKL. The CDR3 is CASSQGEQLIEQFF. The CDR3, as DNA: TGCGCCAGCAGCCAAGGGGAGCAGTTGATCGAGCAGTTCTTC.

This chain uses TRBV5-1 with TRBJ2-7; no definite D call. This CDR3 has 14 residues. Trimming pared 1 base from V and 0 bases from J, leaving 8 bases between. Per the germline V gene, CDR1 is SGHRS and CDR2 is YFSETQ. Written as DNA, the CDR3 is TGCGCCAGCAGCTTGATACTGGACTCCTACGAGCAGTACTTC. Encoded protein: CASSLILDSYEQYF.

CDR3 bases: TGTGCCAGCAGCCAAGGGGGAGCGGGGGGCAGTCTGCAAGAGACCCAGTACTTC. This gives the protein CASSQGGAGGSLQETQYF. This chain links TRBV4-2 with TRBJ2-5; the match to TRBD2 covers 9 bases. Unmatched junction bases numbered 11, after V lost 1 base and J lost 2 bases. The CDR3 spans 18 residues. Germline V gene lookup returns CDR1 LGHNA and CDR2 YNFKEQ.